This TCR beta chain is drawn from a study of beta chain features in type 1 diabetes. Germline V gene data show CDR1 as MGHDK and CDR2 as SYGVNS. V was pared by 2 bases and J by 7 bases, with 18 bases between. This CDR3 comprises 16 residues. Points on this clone: Antigen specificity is unknown.

Whole-study findings and limits: Researchers report that Type 1 diabetes patients had moderately but significantly shorter TCRB CDR3s across all four CD4+ subsets.

Since all of the isolated RNA was reverse transcribed, expressed TCRB transcripts were what got sequenced. Assay used: immunoSEQ multiplex PCR; TCRdb lists only in-frame clones, some missing. This sample has more than 100,000 clones, with about 15% found just once. The sample was central memory CD4+ T cells from blood. The TCR sequence derives from a man aged 30 to 39 with type 1 diabetes. This chain uses TRBV25-1 with TRBJ2-1; D gene ambiguous. CDR3 sequence (DNA): TGTGCCAGCAGTGAAATCTGGGCGAATGTTCCTAATGAGCAGTTCTTC. Translation: CASSEIWANVPNEQFF.